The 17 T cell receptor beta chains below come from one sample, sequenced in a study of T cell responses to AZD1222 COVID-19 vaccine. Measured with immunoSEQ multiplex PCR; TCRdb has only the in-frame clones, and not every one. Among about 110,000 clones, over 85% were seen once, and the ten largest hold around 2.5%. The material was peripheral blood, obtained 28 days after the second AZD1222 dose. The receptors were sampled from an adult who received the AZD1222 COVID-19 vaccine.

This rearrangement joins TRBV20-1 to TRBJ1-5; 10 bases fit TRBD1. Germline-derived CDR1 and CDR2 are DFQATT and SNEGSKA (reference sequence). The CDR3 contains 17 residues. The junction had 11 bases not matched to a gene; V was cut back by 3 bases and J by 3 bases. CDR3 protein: CSASSPLTGGNNQPQHF. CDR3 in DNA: TGCAGTGCTAGTTCCCCCCTGACAGGGGGCAACAATCAGCCCCAGCATTTT.

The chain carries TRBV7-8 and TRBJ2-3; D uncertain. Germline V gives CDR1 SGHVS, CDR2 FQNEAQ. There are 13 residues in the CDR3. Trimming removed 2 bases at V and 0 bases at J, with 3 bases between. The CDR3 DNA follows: TGTGCCAGCAGCTTAATCAGCACAGATACGCAGTATTTT. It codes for CASSLISTDTQYF.

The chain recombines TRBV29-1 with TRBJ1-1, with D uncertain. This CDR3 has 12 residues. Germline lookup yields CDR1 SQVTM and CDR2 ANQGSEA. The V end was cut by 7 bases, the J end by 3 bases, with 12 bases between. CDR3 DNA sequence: TGCAGCGCCGGGGAGGGTTACACTGAAGCTTTCTTT. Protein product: CSAGEGYTEAFF.

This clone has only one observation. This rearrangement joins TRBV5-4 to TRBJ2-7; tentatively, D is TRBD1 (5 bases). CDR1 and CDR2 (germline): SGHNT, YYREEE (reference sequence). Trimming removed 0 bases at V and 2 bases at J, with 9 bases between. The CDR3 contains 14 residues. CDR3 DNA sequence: TGTGCCAGCAGCTTGGAGGGGATTCCCTACGAGCAGTACTTC. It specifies CASSLEGIPYEQYF.

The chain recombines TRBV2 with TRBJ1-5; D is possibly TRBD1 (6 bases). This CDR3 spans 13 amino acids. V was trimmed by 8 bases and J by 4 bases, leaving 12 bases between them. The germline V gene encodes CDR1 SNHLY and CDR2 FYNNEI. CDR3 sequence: CASGQTPNQPQHF. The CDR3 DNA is TGTGCCAGCGGACAGACGCCAAATCAGCCCCAGCATTTT.

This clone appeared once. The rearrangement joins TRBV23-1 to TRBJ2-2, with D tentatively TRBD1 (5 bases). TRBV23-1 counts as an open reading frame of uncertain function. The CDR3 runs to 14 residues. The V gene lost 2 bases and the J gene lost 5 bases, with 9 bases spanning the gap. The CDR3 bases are TGCGCCAGCAGTCAACCCAACAGGACCGGGGAGCTGTTTTTT. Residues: CASSQPNRTGELFF.

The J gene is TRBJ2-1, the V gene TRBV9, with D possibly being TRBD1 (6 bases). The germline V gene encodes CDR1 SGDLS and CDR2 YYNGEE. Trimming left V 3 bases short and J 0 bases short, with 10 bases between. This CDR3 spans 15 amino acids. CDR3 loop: CASSAPTGSYNEQFF. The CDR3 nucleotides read TGTGCCAGCAGCGCACCGACAGGCTCCTACAATGAGCAGTTCTTC.

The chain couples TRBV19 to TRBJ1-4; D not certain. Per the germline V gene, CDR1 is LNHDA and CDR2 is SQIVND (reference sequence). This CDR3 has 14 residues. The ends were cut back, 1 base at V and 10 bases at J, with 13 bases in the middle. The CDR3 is CASSIGGTDGKLFF. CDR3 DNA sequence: TGTGCCAGTAGTATAGGGGGTACTGACGGAAAACTGTTTTTT.

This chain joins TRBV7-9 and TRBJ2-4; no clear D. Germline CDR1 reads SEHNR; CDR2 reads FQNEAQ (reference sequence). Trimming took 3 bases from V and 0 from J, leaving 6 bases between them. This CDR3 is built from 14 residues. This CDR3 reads CASSFDLAKNIQYF. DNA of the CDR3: TGTGCCAGCAGCTTCGATTTAGCCAAAAACATTCAGTACTTC.

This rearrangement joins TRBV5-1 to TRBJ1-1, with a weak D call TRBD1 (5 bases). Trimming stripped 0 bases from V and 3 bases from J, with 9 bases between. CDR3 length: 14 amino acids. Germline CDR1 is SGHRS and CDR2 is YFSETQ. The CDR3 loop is CASSLVLGDTEAFF. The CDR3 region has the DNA TGCGCCAGCAGCTTGGTGTTGGGGGACACTGAAGCTTTCTTT.

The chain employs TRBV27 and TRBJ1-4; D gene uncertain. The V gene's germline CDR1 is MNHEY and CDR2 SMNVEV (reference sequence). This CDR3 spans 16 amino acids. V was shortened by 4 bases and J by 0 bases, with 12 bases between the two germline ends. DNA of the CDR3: TGTGCCAGCAGTTCAGGACGGAACCCAACTAATGAAAAACTGTTTTTT. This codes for CASSSGRNPTNEKLFF.

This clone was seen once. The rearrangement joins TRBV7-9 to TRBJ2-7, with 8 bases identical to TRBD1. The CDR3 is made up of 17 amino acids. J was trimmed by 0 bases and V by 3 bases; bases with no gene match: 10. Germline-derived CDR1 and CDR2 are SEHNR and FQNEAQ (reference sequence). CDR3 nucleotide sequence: TGTGCCAGCAGCTTGGGGGCAGGGGGCTTGATCTCCTACGAGCAGTACTTC. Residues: CASSLGAGGLISYEQYF.

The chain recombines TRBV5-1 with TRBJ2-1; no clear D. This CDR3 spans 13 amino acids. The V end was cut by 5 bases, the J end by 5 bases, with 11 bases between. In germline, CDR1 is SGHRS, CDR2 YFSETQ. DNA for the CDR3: TGCGCCAGCAGGATAGGAGCTAACAATGAGCAGTTCTTC. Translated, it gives CASRIGANNEQFF.

The CDR3 region is CASSPTRTGATVGYTF. The CDR3 DNA reads as TGTGCCAGCAGCCCGACCCGGACAGGCGCCACGGTTGGCTACACCTTC. This chain links TRBV7-9 with TRBJ1-2; the match to TRBD1 covers 7 bases. The CDR3 covers 16 residues. The germline V gene has CDR1 SEHNR and CDR2 FQNEAQ (reference sequence). Losses at the gene ends were 5 bases for V and 7 bases for J; bases not matched to a gene: 16. The full variable domain, in which reference TRBV7-9 and TRBJ1-2 provide the parts outside the CDR3, is DTGVSQNPRHKITKRGQNVTFRCDPISEHNRLYWYRQTLGQGPEFLTYFQNEAQLEKSRLLSDRFSAERPKGSFSTLEIQRTEQGDSAMYLCASSPTRTGATVGYTFGSGTRLTVV.

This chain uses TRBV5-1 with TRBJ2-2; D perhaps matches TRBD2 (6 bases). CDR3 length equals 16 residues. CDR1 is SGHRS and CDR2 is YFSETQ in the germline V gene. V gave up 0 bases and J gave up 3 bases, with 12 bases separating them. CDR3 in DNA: TGCGCCAGCAGCTTGGTGGCGGGGTTGGACACCGGGGAGCTGTTTTTT. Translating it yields CASSLVAGLDTGELFF. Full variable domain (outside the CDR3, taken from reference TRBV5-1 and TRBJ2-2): KAGVTQTPRYLIKTRGQQVTLSCSPISGHRSVSWYQQTPGQGLQFLFEYFSETQRNKGNFPGRFSGRQFSNSRSEMNVSTLELGDSALYLCASSLVAGLDTGELFFGEGSRLTVL.

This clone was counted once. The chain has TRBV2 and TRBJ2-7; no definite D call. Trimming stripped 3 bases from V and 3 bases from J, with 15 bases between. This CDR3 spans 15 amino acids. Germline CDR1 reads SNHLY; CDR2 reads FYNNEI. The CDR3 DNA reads TGTGCCAGCAGTGAGGGCATAGTTGCGATCTACGAGCAGTACTTC. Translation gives CASSEGIVAIYEQYF.

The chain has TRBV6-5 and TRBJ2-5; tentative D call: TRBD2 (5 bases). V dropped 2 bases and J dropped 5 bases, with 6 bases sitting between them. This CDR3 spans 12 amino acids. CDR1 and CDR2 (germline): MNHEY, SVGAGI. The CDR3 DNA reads TGTGCCAGCAGTTACGGCGGGGAGACCCAGTACTTC. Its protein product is CASSYGGETQYF.